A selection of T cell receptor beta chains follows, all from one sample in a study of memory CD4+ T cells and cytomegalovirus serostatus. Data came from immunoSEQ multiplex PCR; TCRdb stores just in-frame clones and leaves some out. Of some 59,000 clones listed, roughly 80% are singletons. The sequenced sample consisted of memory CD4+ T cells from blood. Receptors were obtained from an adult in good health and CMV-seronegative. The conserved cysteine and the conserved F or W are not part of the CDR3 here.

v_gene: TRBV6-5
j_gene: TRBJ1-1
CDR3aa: ASSSPGMNTEAF

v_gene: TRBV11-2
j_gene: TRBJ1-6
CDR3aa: ASGLVRGLVGSPLH

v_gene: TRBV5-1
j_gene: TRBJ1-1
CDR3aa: ASSPYLTNTEAF

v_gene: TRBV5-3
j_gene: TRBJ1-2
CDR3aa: ASSRDANYGYT

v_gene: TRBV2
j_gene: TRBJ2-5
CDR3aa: AIPRASGNQETQY

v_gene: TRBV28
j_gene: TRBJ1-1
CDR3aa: ASSLGQGGTEAF

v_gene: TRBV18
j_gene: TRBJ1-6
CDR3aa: ASSPSMTRGVSPLH

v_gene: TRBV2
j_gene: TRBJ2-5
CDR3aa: ASTRGLAGGRQETQY

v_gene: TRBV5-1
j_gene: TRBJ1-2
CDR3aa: ASSLVGGREYGYT

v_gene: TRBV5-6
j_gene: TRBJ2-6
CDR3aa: ASSLPTSGANVLT

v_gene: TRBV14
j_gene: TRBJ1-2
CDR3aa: ASSRGQGVKASGYT

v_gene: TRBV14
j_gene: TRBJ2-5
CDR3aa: ASSQGNRAIGETQY

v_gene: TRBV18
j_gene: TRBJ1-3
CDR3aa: ASSREDAKLGNTIY

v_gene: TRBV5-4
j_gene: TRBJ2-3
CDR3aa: ASSLWGLAGRDTQY

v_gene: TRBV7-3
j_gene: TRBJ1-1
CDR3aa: ASSWTTNTEAF

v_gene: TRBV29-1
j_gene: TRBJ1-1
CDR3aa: SGTPRAF

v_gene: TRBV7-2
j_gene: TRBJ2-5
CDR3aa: ASSSEGRLETQY

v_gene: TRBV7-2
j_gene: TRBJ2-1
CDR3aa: ASSGGGELQF

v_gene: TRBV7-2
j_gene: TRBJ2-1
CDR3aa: ASRRGGSISYNEQF

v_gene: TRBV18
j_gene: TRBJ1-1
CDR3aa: ASSLVQLGPAGTEAF

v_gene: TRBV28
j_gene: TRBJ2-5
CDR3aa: ASSPDSQETQY

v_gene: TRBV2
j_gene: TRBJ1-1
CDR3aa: ASTNEGTGSTEAF

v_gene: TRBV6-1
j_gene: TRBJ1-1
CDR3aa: ASNAERGYPEAF

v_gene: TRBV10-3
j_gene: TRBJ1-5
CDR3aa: AIRGDSVNQPQH

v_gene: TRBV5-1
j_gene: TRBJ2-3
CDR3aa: ASSGQSSTDTQY

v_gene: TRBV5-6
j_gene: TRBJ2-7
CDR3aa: ASSTPGTGGYEQY

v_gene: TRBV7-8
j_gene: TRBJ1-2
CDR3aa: ASSPDRSYGYT

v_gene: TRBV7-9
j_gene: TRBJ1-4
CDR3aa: ASSLGPVRQNEKLF

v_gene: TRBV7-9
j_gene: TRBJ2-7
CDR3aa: ASSQVSYEQY

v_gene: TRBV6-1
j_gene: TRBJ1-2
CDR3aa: ASRRTETPYGYT

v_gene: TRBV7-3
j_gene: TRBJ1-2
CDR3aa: ASSRAPGLGGYT

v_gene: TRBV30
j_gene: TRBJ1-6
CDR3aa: AWSLGRAYNSPLH

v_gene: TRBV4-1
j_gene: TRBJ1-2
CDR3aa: ASSQAGTGYGYT

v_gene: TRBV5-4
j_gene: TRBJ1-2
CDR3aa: ASRDRGVYYGYT

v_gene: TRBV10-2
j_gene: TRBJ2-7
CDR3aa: ASSAAGVGEQY

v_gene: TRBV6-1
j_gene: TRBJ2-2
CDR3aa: ASKRYPSTGELF

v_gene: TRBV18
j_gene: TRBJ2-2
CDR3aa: ASSIGLAGNTGELF

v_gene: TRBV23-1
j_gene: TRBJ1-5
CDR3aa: ASSHEAGGWGQPQH

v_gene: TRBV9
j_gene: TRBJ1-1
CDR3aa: ASSAATGGVEAF

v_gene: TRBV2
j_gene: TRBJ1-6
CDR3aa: ASSDHMGGQNSPLH

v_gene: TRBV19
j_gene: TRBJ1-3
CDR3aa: ASSTGIGASGNTIY

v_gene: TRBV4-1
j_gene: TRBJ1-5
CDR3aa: ASSSGGGQPQH

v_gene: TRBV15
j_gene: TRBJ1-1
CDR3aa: ATSTRTGNTEAF